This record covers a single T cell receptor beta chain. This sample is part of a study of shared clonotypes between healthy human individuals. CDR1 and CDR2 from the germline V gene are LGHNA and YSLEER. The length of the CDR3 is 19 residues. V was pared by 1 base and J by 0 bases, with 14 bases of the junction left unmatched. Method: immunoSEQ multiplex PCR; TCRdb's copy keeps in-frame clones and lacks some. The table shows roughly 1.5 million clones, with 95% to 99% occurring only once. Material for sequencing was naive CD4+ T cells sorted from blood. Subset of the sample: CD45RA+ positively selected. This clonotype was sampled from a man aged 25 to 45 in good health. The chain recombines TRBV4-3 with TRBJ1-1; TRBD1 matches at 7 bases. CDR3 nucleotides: TGCGCCAGCAGCCAAGGCTGGCAGGGGGGACGGCATATGAACACTGAAGCTTTCTTT. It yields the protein CASSQGWQGGRHMNTEAFF.